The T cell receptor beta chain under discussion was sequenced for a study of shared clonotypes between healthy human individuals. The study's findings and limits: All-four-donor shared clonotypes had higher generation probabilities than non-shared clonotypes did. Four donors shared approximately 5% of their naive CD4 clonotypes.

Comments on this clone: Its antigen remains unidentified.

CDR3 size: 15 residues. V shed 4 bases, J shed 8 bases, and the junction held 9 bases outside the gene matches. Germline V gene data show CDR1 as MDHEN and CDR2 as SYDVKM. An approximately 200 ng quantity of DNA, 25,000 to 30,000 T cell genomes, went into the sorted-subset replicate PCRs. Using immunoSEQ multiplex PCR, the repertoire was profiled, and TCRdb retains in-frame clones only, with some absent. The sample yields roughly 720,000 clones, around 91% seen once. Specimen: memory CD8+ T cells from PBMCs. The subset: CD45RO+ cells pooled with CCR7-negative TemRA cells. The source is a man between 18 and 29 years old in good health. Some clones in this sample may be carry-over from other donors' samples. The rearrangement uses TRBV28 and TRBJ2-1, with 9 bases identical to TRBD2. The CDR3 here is CASSSPRGRAYEQFF. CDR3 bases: TGTGCCAGCAGTTCCCCACGCGGGAGGGCTTATGAGCAGTTCTTC.